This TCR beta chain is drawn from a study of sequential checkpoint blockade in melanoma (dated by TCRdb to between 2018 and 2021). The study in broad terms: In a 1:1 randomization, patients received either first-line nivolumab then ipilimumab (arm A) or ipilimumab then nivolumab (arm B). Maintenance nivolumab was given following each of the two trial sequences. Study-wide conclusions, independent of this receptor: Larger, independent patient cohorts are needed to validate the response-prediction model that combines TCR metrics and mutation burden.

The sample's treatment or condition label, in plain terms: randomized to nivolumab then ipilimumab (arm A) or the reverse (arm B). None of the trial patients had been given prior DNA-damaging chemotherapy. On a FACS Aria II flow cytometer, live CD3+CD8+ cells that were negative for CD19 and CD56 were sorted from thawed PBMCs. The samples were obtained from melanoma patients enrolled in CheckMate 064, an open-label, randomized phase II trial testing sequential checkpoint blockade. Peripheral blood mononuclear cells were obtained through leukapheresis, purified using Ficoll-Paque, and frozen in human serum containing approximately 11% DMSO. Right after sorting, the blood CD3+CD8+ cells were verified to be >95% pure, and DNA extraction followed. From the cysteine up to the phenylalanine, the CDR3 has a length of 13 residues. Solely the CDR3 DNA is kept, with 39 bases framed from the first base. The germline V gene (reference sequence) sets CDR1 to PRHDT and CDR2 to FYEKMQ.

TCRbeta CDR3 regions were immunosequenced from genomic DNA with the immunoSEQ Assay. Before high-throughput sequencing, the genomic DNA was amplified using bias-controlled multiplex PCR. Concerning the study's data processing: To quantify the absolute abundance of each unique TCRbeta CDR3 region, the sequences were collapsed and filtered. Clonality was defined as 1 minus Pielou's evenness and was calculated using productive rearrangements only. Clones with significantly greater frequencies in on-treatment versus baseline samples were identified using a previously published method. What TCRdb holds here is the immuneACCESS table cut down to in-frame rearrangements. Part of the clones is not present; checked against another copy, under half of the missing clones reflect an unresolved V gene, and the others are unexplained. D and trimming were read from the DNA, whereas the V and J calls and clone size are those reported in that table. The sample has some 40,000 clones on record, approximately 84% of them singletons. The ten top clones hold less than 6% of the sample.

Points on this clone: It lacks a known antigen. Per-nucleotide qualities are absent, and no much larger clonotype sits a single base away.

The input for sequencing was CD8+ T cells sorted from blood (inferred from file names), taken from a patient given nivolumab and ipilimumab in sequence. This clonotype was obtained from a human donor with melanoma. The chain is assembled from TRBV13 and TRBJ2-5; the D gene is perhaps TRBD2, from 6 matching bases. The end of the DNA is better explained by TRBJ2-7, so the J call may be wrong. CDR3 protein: CASSSGLTHEQYF. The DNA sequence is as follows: TGTGCCAGCAGCTCAGGACTAACCCACGAGCAGTACTTC.